The clone carrying this T cell receptor (beta chain) was counted a single time. Antigen unknown. The sample comes from a study of T cell responses to AZD1222 COVID-19 vaccine. Findings of the study overall: When two AZD1222 doses had been given, Spike-specific TCR breadth and depth rose. Nearly half of the spike-specific TCRs reportedly recognize variant regions that carry no mutations. Seropositive AZD1222 recipients at baseline numbered only 5 to 7. A mostly white British donor set with more females was recruited, and clonal diversity was possibly underestimated.

Per germline, CDR1 SGHNT and CDR2 YYREEE (reference sequence). This CDR3 comprises 16 residues. Trimming removed 4 bases from V and 8 bases from J; junction bases left unmatched: 10. TCRdb's copy holds only in-frame clones and misses some; the assay was immunoSEQ multiplex PCR. The sample yields more than 100,000 clones, 85% to 95% seen once. The sample here was peripheral blood, taken on day 0 of AZD1222 vaccination. This sequence joins TRBV5-4 and TRBJ2-1; 12 nucleotides match TRBD2. The receptor comes from an adult in good health. This CDR3 reads CASSMGLAGPADEQFF. DNA of the CDR3: TGTGCCAGCAGCATGGGACTAGCGGGCCCGGCGGATGAGCAGTTCTTC.